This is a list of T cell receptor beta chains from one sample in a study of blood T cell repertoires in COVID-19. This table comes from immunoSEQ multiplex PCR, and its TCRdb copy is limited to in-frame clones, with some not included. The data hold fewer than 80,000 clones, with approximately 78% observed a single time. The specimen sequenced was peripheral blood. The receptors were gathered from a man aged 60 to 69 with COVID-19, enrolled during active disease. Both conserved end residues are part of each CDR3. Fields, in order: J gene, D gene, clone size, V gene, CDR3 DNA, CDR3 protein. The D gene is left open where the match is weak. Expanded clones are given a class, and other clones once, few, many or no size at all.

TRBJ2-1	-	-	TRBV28	TGTGCCAGCAGTTTATATATCGGGGAACGGCAGTTCTTC	CASSLYIGERQFF
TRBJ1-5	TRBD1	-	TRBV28	TGTGCCAGCAGGGGGGGGACAGGGTCACAGCCCCAGCATTTT	CASRGGTGSQPQHF
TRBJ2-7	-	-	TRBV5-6	TGTGCCAGCAGCCGACAGTACGAGCAGTACTTC	CASSRQYEQYF
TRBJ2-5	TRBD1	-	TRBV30	TGTGCCTGGAGTGGAACAGGGGTCCAAGAGACCCAGTACTTC	CAWSGTGVQETQYF
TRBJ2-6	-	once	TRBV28	TGTGCCAGCAGCTCGGGGAGCTCTGGGGCCAACGTCCTGACTTTC	CASSSGSSGANVLTF
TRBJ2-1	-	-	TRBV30	TGTGCCTGGGCCGAGGCGGATGAGCAGTTCTTC	CAWAEADEQFF
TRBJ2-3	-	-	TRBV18	TGTGCCAGCTCACCTTCCGGACTCCCTGGCACAGATACGCAGTATTTT	CASSPSGLPGTDTQYF
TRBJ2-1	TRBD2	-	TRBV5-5	TGTGCCAGCAGCCCTAGCGGGAGGGCCGTCGATGAGCAGTTCTTC	CASSPSGRAVDEQFF
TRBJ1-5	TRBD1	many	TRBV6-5	TGTGCCAGCAGTCAGGGGGGACATAGCAATCAGCCCCAGCATTTT	CASSQGGHSNQPQHF
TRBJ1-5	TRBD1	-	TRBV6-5	TGTGCCAGCGGGGCAGGGGGTTGGCCCCAGCATTTT	CASGAGGWPQHF
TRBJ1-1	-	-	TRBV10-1	TGCGCCAGCAGCACAGGGATTCTCACTGAAGCTTTCTTT	CASSTGILTEAFF
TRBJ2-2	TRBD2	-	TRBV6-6	TGTGCCAGCAGTTACGCGGGAGGGTTCACCGGGGAGCTGTTTTTT	CASSYAGGFTGELFF
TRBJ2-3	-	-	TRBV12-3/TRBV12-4	TGTGCCAGTCGGGAGCGCACAGATACGCAGTATTTT	CASRERTDTQYF
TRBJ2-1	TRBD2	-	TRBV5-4	TGTGCCAGCAGCTTGGCCCCTTCGGGACTATTAGGCAATGAGCAGTTCTTC	CASSLAPSGLLGNEQFF
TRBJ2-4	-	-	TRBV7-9	TGTGCCAGCAGCTTAGGGCTCGGGAACATTCAGTACTTC	CASSLGLGNIQYF
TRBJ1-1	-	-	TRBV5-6	TGTGCCAGCAGCTTGGTGGGGGCCCGACTCCTGAACACTGAAGCTTTCTTT	CASSLVGARLLNTEAFF
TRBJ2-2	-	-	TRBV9	TGTGCCAGCAGCGTCCTAGGAGCCGGGGAGCTGTTTTTT	CASSVLGAGELFF
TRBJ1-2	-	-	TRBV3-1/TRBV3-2	TGTGCCAGCAGCCAAGGGAGGATGTCGGATGGCTACACCTTC	CASSQGRMSDGYTF
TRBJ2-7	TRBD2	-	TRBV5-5	TGTGCCAGCAATCGAGGGCTAGCGGACTTCTACGAGCAGTACTTC	CASNRGLADFYEQYF
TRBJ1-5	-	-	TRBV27	TGTGCCACCGGGAGGGGCGGTTTTAGCAATCAGCCCCAGCATTTT	CATGRGGFSNQPQHF
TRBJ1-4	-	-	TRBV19	TGTGCCAGTAGTAGGACAGTAACTAATGAAAAACTGTTTTTT	CASSRTVTNEKLFF
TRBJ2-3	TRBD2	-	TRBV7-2	TGTGCCAGCAGCTCATGGGGGGGGTTGCGGGGTGTAGATACGCAGTATTTT	CASSSWGGLRGVDTQYF
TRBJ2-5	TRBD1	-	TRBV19	TGTGCCAGTAGTTCCTGGACAGGGGAGGAGACCCAGTACTTC	CASSSWTGEETQYF
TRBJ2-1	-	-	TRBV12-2	TGTGCAAGTCGTCTACTAGCGGCTTCCTACAATGAGCAGTTCTTC	CASRLLAASYNEQFF
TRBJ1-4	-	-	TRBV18	TGTGCCAGCTCACCAAGTCAGGCGGGGAATGAAAAACTGTTTTTT	CASSPSQAGNEKLFF
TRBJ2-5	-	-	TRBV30	TGTGCCTGGAATCGACGGCAGGGGGAGACCCAGTACTTC	CAWNRRQGETQYF